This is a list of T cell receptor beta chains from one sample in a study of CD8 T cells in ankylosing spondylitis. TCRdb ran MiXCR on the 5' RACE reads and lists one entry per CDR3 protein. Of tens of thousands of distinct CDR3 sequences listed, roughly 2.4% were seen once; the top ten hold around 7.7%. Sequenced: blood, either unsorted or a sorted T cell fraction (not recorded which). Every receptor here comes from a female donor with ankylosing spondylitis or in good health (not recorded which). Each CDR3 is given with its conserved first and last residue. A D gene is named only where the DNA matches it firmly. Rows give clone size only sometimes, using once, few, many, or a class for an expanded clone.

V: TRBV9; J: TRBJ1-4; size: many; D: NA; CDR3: CASSVSPGGGEKLFF; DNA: TGTGCCAGCAGCGTTTCCCCGGGGGGGGGTGAAAAACTGTTTTTT
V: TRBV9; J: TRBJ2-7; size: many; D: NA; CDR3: CASSVGVGDTYEQYF; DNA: TGTGCCAGCAGCGTAGGGGTCGGGGATACTTACGAGCAGTACTTC
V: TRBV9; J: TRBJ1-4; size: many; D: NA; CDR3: CASSIKRGGGEKLFF; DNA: TGTGCCAGCAGCATCAAGAGGGGTGGAGGTGAAAAACTGTTTTTT
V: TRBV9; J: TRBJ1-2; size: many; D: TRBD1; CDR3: CASSDFPGQGKDYGYTF; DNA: TGTGCCAGCAGCGACTTCCCGGGACAGGGGAAGGACTATGGCTACACCTTC
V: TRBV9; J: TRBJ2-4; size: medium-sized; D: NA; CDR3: CASSVGVQGPLNF; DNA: TGTGCCAGCAGCGTAGGGGTACAAGGGCCCCTCAACTTC
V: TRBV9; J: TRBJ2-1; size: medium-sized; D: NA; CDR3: CASSVWSPSGTYNEQFF; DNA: TGTGCCAGCAGCGTATGGAGCCCCTCCGGGACCTACAATGAGCAGTTCTTC
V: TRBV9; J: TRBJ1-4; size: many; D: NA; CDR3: CASSVAGQTNEKLFF; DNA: TGTGCCAGCAGCGTAGCTGGCCAGACTAATGAAAAACTGTTTTTT
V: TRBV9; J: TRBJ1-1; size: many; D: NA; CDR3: CASSVTVNTEAFF; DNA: TGTGCCAGCAGCGTTACAGTGAACACTGAAGCTTTCTTT
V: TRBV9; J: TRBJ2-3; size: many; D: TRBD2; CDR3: CASSVWGGTQYF; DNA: TGTGCCAGCAGCGTTTGGGGGGGGACGCAGTATTTT
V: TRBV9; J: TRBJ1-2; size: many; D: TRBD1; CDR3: CASSAFPRGGSTF; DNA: TGTGCCAGCAGCGCTTTCCCCAGGGGGGGTTCCACCTTC
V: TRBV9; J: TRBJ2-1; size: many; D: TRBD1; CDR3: CASSVTGALKNEQFF; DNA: TGTGCCAGCAGCGTGACAGGGGCCTTGAAGAATGAGCAGTTCTTC
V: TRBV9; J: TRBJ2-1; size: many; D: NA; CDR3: CASSLRLVVEYNEQFF; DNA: TGTGCCAGCAGCCTCAGACTAGTGGTTGAATACAATGAGCAGTTCTTC
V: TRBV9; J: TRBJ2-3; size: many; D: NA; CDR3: CASSVAWAGTITDTQYF; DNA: TGTGCCAGCAGCGTAGCTTGGGCCGGGACGATCACAGATACGCAGTATTTT
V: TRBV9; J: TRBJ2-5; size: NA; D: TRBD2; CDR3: CASSVGGAGGQETQYF; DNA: TGTGCCAGCAGCGTAGGGGGGGCGGGAGGCCAAGAGACCCAGTACTTC
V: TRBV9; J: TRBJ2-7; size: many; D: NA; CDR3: CASSVGVDYEQYF; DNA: TGTGCCAGCAGCGTAGGTGTCGACTACGAGCAGTACTTC
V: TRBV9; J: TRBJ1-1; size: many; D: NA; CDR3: CASSVGMWTEAFF; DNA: TGTGCCAGCAGCGTAGGTATGTGGACTGAAGCTTTCTTT
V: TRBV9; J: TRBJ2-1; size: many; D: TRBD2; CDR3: CASSPRGLAGANEQFF; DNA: TGTGCCAGCAGCCCAAGGGGACTAGCGGGAGCCAATGAGCAGTTCTTC
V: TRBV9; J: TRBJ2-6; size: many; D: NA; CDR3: CASSGQFSGANVLTF; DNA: TGTGCCAGCAGCGGCCAGTTCTCTGGGGCCAACGTCCTGACTTTC
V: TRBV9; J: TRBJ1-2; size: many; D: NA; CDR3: CASSRGSENLNYGYTF; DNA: TGTGCCAGCAGCAGGGGATCAGAGAACTTAAACTATGGCTACACCTTC
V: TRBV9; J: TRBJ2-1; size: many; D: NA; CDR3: CASSVGIASYNEQFF; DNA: TGTGCCAGCAGCGTAGGGATCGCTAGTTACAATGAGCAGTTCTTC
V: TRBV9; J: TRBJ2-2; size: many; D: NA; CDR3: CASSSGHTTGELFF; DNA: TGTGCCAGCAGTTCAGGCCACACCACCGGGGAGCTGTTTTTT
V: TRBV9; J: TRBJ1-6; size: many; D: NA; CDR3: CASSGWGSGGSYNSPLHF; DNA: TGTGCCAGCAGCGGGTGGGGCTCCGGTGGCTCCTATAATTCACCCCTCCACTTT
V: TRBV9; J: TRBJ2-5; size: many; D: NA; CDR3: CASSTGTTETQYF; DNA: TGTGCCAGCAGCACAGGGACGACAGAGACCCAGTACTTC
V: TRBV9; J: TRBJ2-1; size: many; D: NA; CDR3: CASSALSLANEQFF; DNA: TGTGCCAGCAGCGCTTTGTCCTTAGCAAATGAGCAGTTCTTC
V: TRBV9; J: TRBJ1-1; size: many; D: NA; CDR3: CASSATGRAYTEAFF; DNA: TGTGCCAGCAGCGCTACAGGGCGCGCATACACTGAAGCTTTCTTT
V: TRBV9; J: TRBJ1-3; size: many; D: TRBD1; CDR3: CASGTDGNTIYF; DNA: TGTGCCAGCGGGACAGACGGAAACACCATATATTTT
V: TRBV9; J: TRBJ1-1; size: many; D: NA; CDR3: CASSSQSGTEAFF; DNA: TGTGCCAGCAGCTCACAGTCCGGGACTGAAGCTTTCTTT
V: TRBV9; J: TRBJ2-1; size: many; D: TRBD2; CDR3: CASSVLAGAYNEQFF; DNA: TGTGCCAGCAGCGTTCTAGCGGGAGCTTACAATGAGCAGTTCTTC
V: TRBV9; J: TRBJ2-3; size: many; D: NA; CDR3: CASSPRTGSTDTQYF; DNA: TGTGCCAGCAGCCCCCGGACTGGAAGCACAGATACGCAGTATTTT
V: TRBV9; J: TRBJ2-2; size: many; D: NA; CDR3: CASTPGYTGELFF; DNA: TGTGCCAGCACCCCCGGGTACACCGGGGAGCTGTTTTTT
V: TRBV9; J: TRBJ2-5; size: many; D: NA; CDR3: CASSVGVTSVETQYF; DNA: TGTGCCAGCAGCGTGGGTGTCACTTCCGTAGAGACCCAGTACTTC
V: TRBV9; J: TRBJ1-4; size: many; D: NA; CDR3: CASSRQFNSEKLFF; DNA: TGTGCCAGCAGCAGACAGTTCAATAGTGAAAAACTGTTTTTT
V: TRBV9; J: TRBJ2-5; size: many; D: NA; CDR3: CASSVTSGGPRETQYF; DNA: TGTGCCAGCAGCGTAACTTCCGGGGGGCCGAGGGAGACCCAGTACTTC